Below are 2 T cell receptor beta chains sequenced from a single sample in a study of blood T cell repertoires in COVID-19. Sequencing used immunoSEQ multiplex PCR; TCRdb keeps in-frame clones, though not all of them. The data contain roughly 61,000 clones, 70% to 90% of them singletons. The specimen was peripheral blood. The origin of the receptors is a man between 35 and 55 years old with active COVID-19.

The J gene is TRBJ2-3, the V gene TRBV7-9; 9 nucleotides align to TRBD1. The CDR3 length is 14 residues. Germline V lookup: CDR1 SEHNR, CDR2 FQNEAQ (reference sequence). J lost 0 bases, V lost 8 bases, and 3 bases had no gene match. In DNA form, the CDR3 reads TGTGCCAGCGTCGGGACAGGGAGCACAGATACGCAGTATTTT. Residues: CASVGTGSTDTQYF.

The CDR3 DNA follows: TGTGCCAGCAGCGCCCGGACTAGCGGGGGGGTGTATGAGCAGTTCTTC. As protein: CASSARTSGGVYEQFF. This rearrangement joins TRBV3-1 (or the pseudogene TRBV3-2) to TRBJ2-1; 15 bases line up with TRBD2. The CDR3 runs to 16 residues. Unmatched junction bases numbered 7, after V lost 5 bases and J lost 8 bases. The germline CDR1 and CDR2 sequences are LGHDT and YNNKEL (reference sequence).